These T cell receptor beta chains were read from a single sample in a study of TIL therapy for anti-PD-1-resistant metastatic lung cancer. Sequencing used immunoSEQ multiplex PCR; TCRdb keeps in-frame clones, though not all of them. This table holds 55,000 to 65,000 clones, 69% found once. The sequencing used blood, collected at baseline. These receptor sequences come from a person aged 25 to 79 with non-small cell lung cancer. The CDR3 runs from the conserved cysteine through the conserved F or W. The order of the fields is V gene, CDR3 length, J gene, D gene, clone size, CDR3 DNA, CDR3 protein. D genes are given only for firm matches. Rows give clone size only sometimes, using once, few, many, or a class for an expanded clone.

TRBV2	13	TRBJ1-4	-	-	TGTGCCTCCCTCGGCGGCATCAATGAAAAACTGTTTTTT	CASLGGINEKLFF
TRBV5-1	15	TRBJ2-3	TRBD1	-	TGCGCCAGCAGCTTACGAGGACAGGGCACAGATACGCAGTATTTT	CASSLRGQGTDTQYF
TRBV29-1	12	TRBJ1-1	-	few	TGCAGCGTTGACAGGGACGGCACTGAAGCTTTCTTT	CSVDRDGTEAFF
TRBV6-6	15	TRBJ2-5	-	-	TGTGCCAGCAGTTATATGGGCCAACGCGTGGAGACCCAGTACTTC	CASSYMGQRVETQYF
TRBV7-8	14	TRBJ2-7	-	-	TGTGCCAGCAGCGGCATAGGACACCCCTACGAGCAGTACTTC	CASSGIGHPYEQYF
TRBV2	14	TRBJ2-7	-	-	TGTGCCAGCGCCCCCGCAACTAGCAGGTACGAGCAGTACTTC	CASAPATSRYEQYF
TRBV15	15	TRBJ1-5	-	-	TGTGCCACCAGCAGAGACCGGACAGAGACCCGGCCCCAGCATTTT	CATSRDRTETRPQHF
TRBV2	16	TRBJ2-4	TRBD1	-	TGTGCCAGCAACGGGCAGGGGGCCCTAGCCAAAAACATTCAGTACTTC	CASNGQGALAKNIQYF
TRBV5-5	13	TRBJ2-1	-	-	TGTGCCAGCAGCCCCAGGGGTTACAATGAGCAGTTCTTC	CASSPRGYNEQFF
TRBV5-5	16	TRBJ2-3	TRBD1	-	TGTGCCAGCAGCTTAGTGGGGGGACAGGGGACAGATACGCAGTATTTT	CASSLVGGQGTDTQYF
TRBV6-1	17	TRBJ1-3	-	-	TGTGCCAGCAGTGAAGCCATCGGAGGGGGGACTGGAAACACCATATATTTT	CASSEAIGGGTGNTIYF
TRBV6-6	14	TRBJ2-2	TRBD1	-	TGTGCCAGCAATGAGCAGGGGGTAGGCGGGGAGCTGTTTTTT	CASNEQGVGGELFF
TRBV27	15	TRBJ2-3	-	-	TGTGCCAGCAGTCCCCGGGGCCCTGGGGCAGATACGCAGTATTTT	CASSPRGPGADTQYF
TRBV5-8	14	TRBJ2-1	TRBD1	few	TGTGCCAGCAGCTTGGGACAGGGGGACAATGAGCAGTTCTTC	CASSLGQGDNEQFF
TRBV6-1	13	TRBJ2-2	TRBD1	-	TGTGCCGGTAGCACAGGGGGAACCGGGGAGCTGTTTTTT	CAGSTGGTGELFF
TRBV5-1	20	TRBJ2-7	TRBD2	-	TGCGCCAGCAGCCGACAACCGGGACTAGCGGGAGGTGGGAGCTCCTACGAGCAGTACTTC	CASSRQPGLAGGGSSYEQYF
TRBV19	20	TRBJ2-5	TRBD2	-	TGTGCCAGGGCATTATGGACAGTCGATAGACTAGCGGGACCCGAAGAGACCCAGTACTTC	CARALWTVDRLAGPEETQYF
TRBV18	17	TRBJ1-1	TRBD1	-	TGTGCCAGCTCACCGAGTCCCGGGACAGGGACGAACACTGAAGCTTTCTTT	CASSPSPGTGTNTEAFF
TRBV19	17	TRBJ2-2	-	-	TGTGCCAGTAGTACTACCTTGCTAGCGACGAACACCGGGGAGCTGTTTTTT	CASSTTLLATNTGELFF
TRBV7-2	13	TRBJ2-7	-	-	TGTGCCAGCAGCTTAGCGTCGGCCTACGAGCAGTACTTC	CASSLASAYEQYF
TRBV5-1	14	TRBJ1-5	-	-	TGCGCCAGCAGCTTGATAGGGGGAGATCAGCCCCAGCATTTT	CASSLIGGDQPQHF
TRBV5-6	15	TRBJ2-1	-	-	TGTGCCAGCAGCTTGGAGAGGGGGAGCTACAATGAGCAGTTCTTC	CASSLERGSYNEQFF
TRBV30	14	TRBJ1-3	-	-	TGTGCCTGGGGCGGAGGAGGGTCTGGAAACACCATATATTTT	CAWGGGGSGNTIYF
TRBV28	12	TRBJ2-7	-	-	TGTGCCAGCAGTTTCTTGTTGTACGAGCAGTACTTC	CASSFLLYEQYF
TRBV7-2	15	TRBJ2-7	TRBD2	-	TGTGCCAGCAGCTTGTGGGGCGCGGGAGAGGACGAGCAGTACTTC	CASSLWGAGEDEQYF
TRBV10-1	16	TRBJ2-1	TRBD1	-	TGCGCCAGCAGGACCGCGGGACAGGGGTCTTCCAATGAGCAGTTCTTC	CASRTAGQGSSNEQFF
TRBV4-2	15	TRBJ2-1	-	-	TGTGCCAGCAGCCAAGGCCGAACCGGGTACAATGAGCAGTTCTTC	CASSQGRTGYNEQFF
TRBV29-1	19	TRBJ1-4	-	-	TGCAGCGTTGAGGATCGGGTTACAGGGACGTGTAAAGCTAATGAAAAACTGTTTTTT	CSVEDRVTGTCKANEKLFF
TRBV4-1	15	TRBJ2-1	-	-	TGCGCCAGCAGCCCCCGGGGGACTGACTACAATGAGCAGTTCTTC	CASSPRGTDYNEQFF
TRBV11-3	13	TRBJ2-7	TRBD1	once	TGTGCCAGCAGCTTGCAGGGGGTCTACGAGCAGTACTTC	CASSLQGVYEQYF
TRBV6-1	13	TRBJ1-5	-	-	TGTGCCAGCCAGGCAAGACTCAATCAGCCCCAGCATTTT	CASQARLNQPQHF
TRBV11-3	12	TRBJ2-3	-	-	TGTGCCAGCAGCCTAGGGGCCGATACGCAGTATTTT	CASSLGADTQYF
TRBV4-2	15	TRBJ1-1	-	-	TGTGCCAGCAGCCAAGGGGTGGTGATGAACACTGAAGCTTTCTTT	CASSQGVVMNTEAFF
TRBV4-2	15	TRBJ1-2	-	-	TGTGCCAGCAGCCTCAGGCGGGGCAGGAACTATGGCTACACCTTC	CASSLRRGRNYGYTF
TRBV10-3	13	TRBJ1-5	TRBD1	once	TGTGCCACGGACAGGGATGGCAATCAGCCCCAGCATTTT	CATDRDGNQPQHF
TRBV5-5	13	TRBJ1-1	-	-	TGTGCCAGCAGAAAGACAGGGAACACTGAAGCTTTCTTT	CASRKTGNTEAFF
TRBV6-5	13	TRBJ1-5	-	-	TGTGCCAGCAGTTTCACCGGTAATCAGCCCCAGCATTTT	CASSFTGNQPQHF
TRBV9	14	TRBJ1-3	-	-	TGTGCCAGCAGCGACAGGGATTCCGGAAACACCATATATTTT	CASSDRDSGNTIYF
TRBV29-1	12	TRBJ2-5	-	-	TGCAGCGTTGCCGGGGGCGGGGAGACCCAGTACTTC	CSVAGGGETQYF
TRBV18	16	TRBJ1-1	-	-	TGTGCCAGCTCCTTTCGGGGGGGCGTAATGAACACTGAAGCTTTCTTT	CASSFRGGVMNTEAFF
TRBV2	14	TRBJ1-4	-	-	TGTGCCACCCAGAAGACAGGCTTTAATGAAAAACTGTTTTTT	CATQKTGFNEKLFF
TRBV4-2	17	TRBJ2-2	-	-	TGTGCCAGCAGCAGAGACCCGGCCGGACAGAACACCGGGGAGCTGTTTTTT	CASSRDPAGQNTGELFF
TRBV15	19	TRBJ2-5	TRBD2	-	TGTGCCACCAGCAGAGGACCCGGGACTAGCGCGAAACCACGGGAGACCCAGTACTTC	CATSRGPGTSAKPRETQYF
TRBV14	14	TRBJ1-1	-	-	TGTGCCAGCGGTTTCGGGACAAGGAACACTGAAGCTTTCTTT	CASGFGTRNTEAFF
TRBV11-2	15	TRBJ2-6	-	-	TGTGCCAGCAGCTTAGGGTCAGGTGGGGCCAACGTCCTGACTTTC	CASSLGSGGANVLTF
TRBV7-8	17	TRBJ2-7	-	few	TGTGCCAGCAGCTACCGACTCCTATGGGCAGGGTCGAACGAGCAGTACTTC	CASSYRLLWAGSNEQYF
TRBV7-9	13	TRBJ1-2	-	-	TGTGCCAGCAGCTCTACACAGGGCTATGGCTACACCTTC	CASSSTQGYGYTF
TRBV5-5	17	TRBJ2-2	TRBD2	-	TGTGCCAGCAGCGCGCGACTAGCGGGGGGGCACACCGGGGAGCTGTTTTTT	CASSARLAGGHTGELFF
TRBV2	16	TRBJ1-5	-	-	TGTGCCAGCAGTGGGGGCCCGGGACGGATAAATCAGCCCCAGCATTTT	CASSGGPGRINQPQHF